Presented here are 24 T cell receptor delta chains from one specimen sequenced in a study of gamma-delta chains in newborns, infants, children. TCRdb reprocessed the reads using CATT. The sample includes approximately 4,000 delta-chain clones, around 3.1% of them seen just once. The source material was blood. The receptors derive from a child who was a newborn, infant or young child, either healthy, febrile or measles-vaccinated (not recorded which).

In this sample, this clone turned up a few times. A read error may be the cause here, since a much bigger clone is one base away. The V gene is TRDV2, the J gene TRDJ3, with 8 bases that match TRDD3. Germline CDR1 and CDR2: GEAIGNYY and EKD. This CDR3 is 18 amino acids long. The CDR3 DNA follows: TGTGCCTGTGATTTACTGGGGGCAAGCTCCTGGGACACCCGACAGACGTTTTTC. Its protein is CACDLLGASSWDTRQTFF.

A word on this clone: A clone one base away is much larger, so this may be a read error. V gene TRDV2 combines with J gene TRDJ1; D is uncertain. The CDR3 totals 19 residues. From germline, CDR1 is GEAIGNYY and CDR2 EKD. Between the trimmed V and J ends, which lost 5 bases and 3 bases, there was a span of 30 bases. CDR3 nucleotide sequence: TGTGCCTGTGTCGGTCCTTACCCGGTGTGGTGGGTGATGGCCGATAAACTCATCTTT. It encodes CACVGPYPVWWVMADKLIF.

This clone is labeled as medium-sized. Distinct nucleotide sequences in the sample also encode this CDR3. The chain recombines TRDV2 with TRDJ3; 9 nucleotides align to TRDD3. Germline assignment: CDR1 GEAIGNYY and CDR2 EKD. The CDR3 totals 19 residues. Germline trimming cut 3 bases from V and 0 bases from J; bases unmatched to any gene: 8. In DNA, the CDR3 is TGTGCCTGTGACCCTATGTACTGGGGGAGCTCCTGGGACACCCGACAGATGTTTTTC. Protein: CACDPMYWGSSWDTRQMFF.

Points on this clone: A far larger clone is a single base away, which makes a read error likely. V and J are TRDV2 and TRDJ3, with D perhaps matching TRDD3 (6 bases). CDR1 and CDR2 (germline): GEAIGNYY, EKD. The CDR3 length is 19 residues. CDR3 residues: CARDTAWGYRSWDTRQMFF. As DNA, the CDR3 is TGTGCCCGTGACACCGCCTGGGGTTATCGCTCCTGGGACACCCGACAGATGTTTTTC.

This clone is medium-sized in the sample. V usage is TRDV2 and J usage is TRDJ3, with TRDD3 identical over 11 bases. V was pared by 1 base and J by 0 bases, with 4 bases of the junction left unmatched. In germline, CDR1 is GEAIGNYY, CDR2 EKD. This CDR3 has 19 amino acids. The CDR3, as DNA: TGTGCCTGTGACACTCTGGGGGATACTCACTCCTGGGACACCCGACAGATGTTTTTC. It specifies CACDTLGDTHSWDTRQMFF.

This clone counts as medium-sized. An end of the junction does not agree with germline; a read error may underlie this. Other DNA sequences in the sample encode the same CDR3. The chain joins TRDV2 to TRDJ3; 9 bases match TRDD3. CDR3 length equals 20 residues. The V gene's germline CDR1 is GEAIGNYY and CDR2 EKD. The CDR3 bases are TGTGCCTGCGACACCGTCGGTACTGGGGGAGACTCCTGGGACACCCGACAGATGTTTTTC. It is translated as CACDTVGTGGDSWDTRQMFF.

This clone was counted between two and nine times. A junction end diverges from the germline sequence, so it may reflect a read error. Other DNA sequences in this specimen translate into the identical CDR3. In DNA form, the CDR3 reads TGTGCCTGTGACAAAGTATTGGGGGATAAGTCGCCTGGGGCCTGGGACACCCGACAGATGTTCTTC. Its translation: CACDKVLGDKSPGAWDTRQMFF. V usage is TRDV2 and J usage is TRDJ3; 9 bases are a match to TRDD3. Germline CDR1 is GEAIGNYY and CDR2 is EKD. This CDR3 is built from 22 residues.

Of note for this clone: This clone may be a read error of a much larger clone one base away. This specimen includes other DNA sequences encoding the same CDR3. The chain links TRDV2 to TRDJ3, with a weak D call TRDD3 (5 bases). This CDR3 has 18 amino acids. Germline CDR1 reads GEAIGNYY; CDR2 reads EKD. In nucleotides, the CDR3 is TGTGCCTGTGACACCCTCGCGGGCAGCTCCTGGGACACCCGGCAGATGTTTTTC. Residues: CACDTLAGSSWDTRQMFF.

This clone is labeled as medium-sized. Other DNA sequences of this sample code for an identical CDR3. The chain links TRDV2 to TRDJ3, with D possibly TRDD3 on 6 matching bases. The V and J ends lost 1 base and 2 bases respectively, with 17 bases between them. Germline V gives CDR1 GEAIGNYY, CDR2 EKD. CDR3 size: 19 residues. The CDR3 DNA follows: TGTGCCTGTGACACGGGATGGGGGTTGTTGACCTGGGACACCCGACAGATGTTTTTC. Translation gives CACDTGWGLLTWDTRQMFF.

As concerns this clone: TCRdb pairs this DNA with a much larger clone's protein that differs at residue 8, likely a read error; the protein shown was translated from the DNA. The chain recombines TRDV2 with TRDJ3; 7 bases agree with TRDD3. V gave up 3 bases and J gave up 9 bases; unmatched junction bases: 10. Germline V gives CDR1 GEAIGNYY, CDR2 EKD. The CDR3 is 16 residues long. CDR3 sequence reads: CACDAWGASITRQMFF. The CDR3 DNA reads as TGTGCCTGTGACGCCTGGGGGGCCTCAATCACCCGACAGATGTTTTTC.

By proportion, this clone is large (0.1 to 1%). Other DNA sequences in this sample translate to the same CDR3. J is TRDJ3 and V is TRDV2; 12 positions agree with TRDD3. The CDR3 is 20 amino acids. Germline lookup yields CDR1 GEAIGNYY and CDR2 EKD. Unmatched junction bases numbered 10, after V lost 2 bases and J lost 3 bases. In DNA, the CDR3 is TGTGCCTGTGACAAAGTACTGGGGGATACAAGGATCTGGGACACCCGACAGATGTTTTTC. Its protein product is CACDKVLGDTRIWDTRQMFF.

This clone was observed a handful of times. A far larger clone is only one base removed, so a read error is likely. The chain employs TRDV2 and TRDJ3; 7 positions match TRDD3. V lost 3 bases, J lost 0 bases, and 10 bases stayed unmatched. CDR3 length: 19 residues. The germline V gene encodes CDR1 GEAIGNYY and CDR2 EKD. The DNA of the CDR3 is TGTGCCTGTGACCATGCTGGGGGTCCCCGCTCCTGGGACACCCGACAGATGTTTTTC. This codes for CACDHAGGPRSWDTRQMFF.

This clone is medium-sized in the sample. The sample carries other DNA sequences with the same CDR3. The chain joins TRDV2 to TRDJ1, with 8 bases identical to TRDD3. The CDR3 sequence is 18 residues long. Germline CDR1 GEAIGNYY, CDR2 EKD. Germline trimming cut 1 base from V and 0 bases from J; bases unmatched to any gene: 12. The CDR3 sequence: CACDTAYWGPPYTDKLIF. Here the CDR3 DNA reads TGTGCCTGTGACACTGCGTACTGGGGGCCTCCGTACACCGATAAACTCATCTTT.

Notes on this clone: Its ends do not fully match the called genes, so a read error is possible. V and J are TRDV2 and TRDJ3; 8 bases match TRDD3. The CDR3 consists of 16 residues. The germline V gene encodes CDR1 GEAIGNYY and CDR2 EKD. The CDR3 loop reads CACDTVGDWDARQMFF. The DNA for the CDR3 is TGTGCCTGTGACACCGTGGGGGATTGGGACGCCCGGCAGATGTTTTTC.

By frequency in the sample, this clone is medium-sized. A junction boundary mismatches the germline segment, possibly from a read error. The identical CDR3 is also encoded by other nucleotide sequences in the sample. The chain recombines TRDV2 with TRDJ3; TRDD3 aligns across 10 bases. Germline V lookup: CDR1 GEAIGNYY, CDR2 EKD. The CDR3 has 14 residues. The CDR3 DNA follows: TGTGCCTGTGACATACTGGGGGATACCCGACAGATGTTTTTC. It is translated as CACDILGDTRQMFF.

This clone was seen a handful of times. A much larger clone lies a single base off, so this may be a read error. Other DNA sequences in the sample encode the same CDR3. The chain carries TRAV29/DV5 and TRDJ2, with 7 bases matching TRDD3. CDR3 length: 17 amino acids. Germline V gene sequence: CDR1 NSMFDY, CDR2 ISSIKDK. CDR3 loop: CAASGLGVPSLTAQLFF. The CDR3 coding sequence is TGTGCAGCAAGCGGGCTGGGGGTTCCTTCTTTGACGGCACAACTCTTCTTT.

In its sample, this clone ranks as medium-sized. The same CDR3 can be traced to other DNA sequences in this sample. V and J are TRDV2 and TRDJ3, with TRDD3 matching 10 bases. V lost 1 base to trimming and J lost 3 bases; unmatched junction nucleotides: 5. From germline, CDR1 is GEAIGNYY and CDR2 EKD. CDR3 length: 18 residues. CDR3 bases: TGTGCCTGTGACACTGGGGGATACTTAAGCTGGGACACCCGACAGATGTTTTTC. It is translated as CACDTGGYLSWDTRQMFF.

As regards this clone: Possible read error: a much larger clone is one base away. V and J are TRDV2 and TRDJ3, with 7 bases that match TRDD3. CDR3 length equals 19 residues. Germline values: CDR1 GEAIGNYY, CDR2 EKD. V was pared by 3 bases and J by 0 bases, with 10 bases of the junction left unmatched. DNA for the CDR3: TGTGCCTGTGACTTCTTACTGGGGTATACCTCCTGGGACACCCGACAGATGTTTTTC. Amino acid sequence: CACDFLLGYTSWDTRQMFF.

A remark on this clone: The protein in TCRdb stems from a much larger clone and differs at residue 16 from this DNA's translation, likely a read error; here the protein is translated from the DNA. DNA of the CDR3: TGTGCCTGTGACACCTTACTGGGGGACTCCTGGGACACCCGACAGACGTTTTTC. It yields the protein CACDTLLGDSWDTRQTFF. J is TRDJ3 and V is TRDV2, with 9 bases aligning to TRDD3. Germline loops: CDR1 GEAIGNYY, CDR2 EKD. This CDR3 comprises 18 residues.

This clone was seen a few times. A far larger clone is one base from this, pointing to a likely read error. Different DNA sequences within this sample yield the same CDR3. The J gene is TRDJ2, the V gene TRDV2; the match to TRDD3 covers 10 bases. Germline V gives CDR1 GEAIGNYY, CDR2 EKD. The CDR3 is made up of 14 amino acids. The CDR3, as DNA: TGTGCCTGCGACATACTGGGGGATACAGCACAACTCTTCTTT. The encoded protein is CACDILGDTAQLFF.

This clone was picked up a small number of times. For this DNA, TCRdb reports the protein of a much larger clone, which diverges at residue 15, most likely from a read error; the protein presented here is translated directly from the DNA. The chain couples TRDV2 to TRDJ3, with D possibly being TRDD3 (6 bases). The CDR3 is made up of 17 amino acids. The germline gives CDR1 GEAIGNYY, CDR2 EKD. The DNA of the CDR3 is TGTGCCTGTGACCCGGTTACTGGGAACTGGGACACCCGACAGATATTTTTC. Its protein is CACDPVTGNWDTRQIFF.

Concerning this clone: A clone one base away is much larger, so this may be a read error. The sample holds other DNA sequences that translate to the same CDR3. The chain combines TRDV1 with TRDJ1, with TRDD3 identical over 10 bases. Germline V CDR1 and CDR2: TSWWSYY, QGS. The CDR3 totals 23 residues. CDR3 sequence reads: CALGEVQPNWGIVRSPYTDKLIF. The CDR3 DNA sequence: TGTGCTCTCGGGGAAGTACAACCGAACTGGGGGATTGTCCGCTCCCCGTACACCGATAAACTCATCTTT.

As to this clone: A much larger clonotype is one base distant, so this may be a read error. Other DNA sequences from this sample encode an identical CDR3 as well. The rearrangement joins TRDV2 to TRDJ3; perhaps TRDD3 as D (8 bases). CDR3 length equals 19 residues. Germline CDR1 GEAIGNYY, CDR2 EKD. CDR3 region: CACASLTGGPSWDTRQMFF. The CDR3 DNA reads as TGTGCCTGTGCCTCCCTAACTGGGGGCCCTTCCTGGGACACCCGTCAGATGTTTTTC.

Worth noting for this clone: This likely stems from a read error, as it lies one base from a far larger clone. The sample contains more than one DNA sequence encoding this CDR3. The chain employs TRDV2 and TRDJ3; 12 bases align to TRDD3. Germline-derived CDR1 and CDR2 are GEAIGNYY and EKD. The CDR3 totals 19 residues. The CDR3 loop reads CACDTWGIRSSWDTRQMFF. The CDR3 DNA reads TGTGCCTGCGACACCTGGGGGATACGCAGCTCCTGGGACACCCGACAGATGTTTTTC.